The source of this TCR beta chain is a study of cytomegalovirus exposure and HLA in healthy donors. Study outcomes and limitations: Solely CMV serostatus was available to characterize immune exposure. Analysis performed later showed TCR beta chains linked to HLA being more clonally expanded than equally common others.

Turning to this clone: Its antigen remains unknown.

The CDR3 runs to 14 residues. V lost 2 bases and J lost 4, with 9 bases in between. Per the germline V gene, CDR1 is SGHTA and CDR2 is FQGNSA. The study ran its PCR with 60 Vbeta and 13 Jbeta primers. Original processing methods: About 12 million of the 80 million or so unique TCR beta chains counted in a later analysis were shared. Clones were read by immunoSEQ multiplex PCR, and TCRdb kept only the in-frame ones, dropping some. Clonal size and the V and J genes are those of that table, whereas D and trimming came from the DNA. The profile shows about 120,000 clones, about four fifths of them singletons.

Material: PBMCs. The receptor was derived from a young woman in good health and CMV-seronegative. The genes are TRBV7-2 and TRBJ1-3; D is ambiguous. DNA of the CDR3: TGTGCCAGCAGCTTACCCCAACTGGGAAACACCATATATTTT. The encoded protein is CASSLPQLGNTIYF. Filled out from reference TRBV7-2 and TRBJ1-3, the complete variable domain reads GAGVSQSPSNKVTEKGKDVELRCDPISGHTALYWYRQSLGQGLEFLIYFQGNSAPDKSGLPSDRFSAERTGGSVSTLTIQRTQQEDSAVYLCASSLPQLGNTIYFGEGSWLTVV.